The rows below give T cell receptor beta chains drawn from one sample of a study of blood T cells in healthy people across ages. TCRdb redid the calling of the 5' RACE reads with MiXCR, one entry per CDR3 protein. This sample has under 2,000,000 distinct CDR3 sequences, with around half found just once. The sample was blood. These receptors all stem from a middle-aged woman in good health. The CDR3 runs from the conserved cysteine through the conserved F or W. D genes are given only for firm matches. Size tells how often a clone was seen (once, few, many) or the class of an expanded clone, and some rows leave it out.

abundance	d_gene	v_gene	j_gene	CDR3nt	CDR3aa
NA	TRBD2	TRBV7-2	TRBJ2-7	TGTGCCAGCAGCACCCCTAAGCGGGGTGGGCAGTACTTC	CASSTPKRGGQYF
NA	TRBD1	TRBV6-1	TRBJ2-5	TGTGCCAGCAGTGAAGCGCGACAGGGATTCGAGACCCAGTACTTC	CASSEARQGFETQYF
NA	NA	TRBV28	TRBJ1-5	TGTGCCAGCGGGTGGGTTAGCAATCAGCCCCAGCATTTT	CASGWVSNQPQHF
NA	TRBD2	TRBV7-9	TRBJ2-1	TGTGCCAGCCTTTCTCCCGGGGGGGCGATACTCGTGACCTACAATGAGCAGTTCTTC	CASLSPGGAILVTYNEQFF
many	NA	TRBV29-1	TRBJ2-3	TGCAGCGTTGAGATATTAACAGGGAGGACAGATACGCAGTATTTT	CSVEILTGRTDTQYF
NA	TRBD2	TRBV6-2/TRBV6-3	TRBJ2-3	TGTGCCAGCAGTTACGGGGGACTAGCGGGAGGTCAATCAGATACGCAGTATTTT	CASSYGGLAGGQSDTQYF
NA	NA	TRBV29-1	TRBJ2-3	TGCAGCGTTGCTTCTAGATTGGCAGATACGCAGTATTTT	CSVASRLADTQYF
few	NA	TRBV20-1	TRBJ2-7	TGCAGTGCGTACGGTTGGGGTTCCCCCTCCTACGAGCAGTACTTC	CSAYGWGSPSYEQYF
NA	TRBD2	TRBV7-3	TRBJ2-3	TGTGCCAGCAGCGCAAGCCAGCGGGGGACCGTTTTGAGCACAGATACGCAGTATTTT	CASSASQRGTVLSTDTQYF
NA	TRBD1	TRBV13	TRBJ1-2	TGTGCCAGCAGCTCCCTTCAACCGGGACAGCACTATGGCTACACCTTC	CASSSLQPGQHYGYTF
NA	NA	TRBV29-1	TRBJ1-5	TGCAGCGTTCGGGGGTCTTTGAGCAATCAGCCCCAGCATTTT	CSVRGSLSNQPQHF
NA	TRBD1	TRBV6-2/TRBV6-3	TRBJ2-5	TGTGCCAGCAGTTACTCGATAGGGCACAGACAGGGGAGGTTCGAGACCCAGTACTTC	CASSYSIGHRQGRFETQYF
few	NA	TRBV20-1	TRBJ2-7	TGCAGTGCTAGCCGTCCCATACGGACCCCCTACGAGCAGTACTTC	CSASRPIRTPYEQYF
NA	NA	TRBV7-9	TRBJ2-7	TGTGCCAGCAGCGGAACTTCGACTGACTCCTGCGAGCAGTACTTC	CASSGTSTDSCEQYF